Listed below are T cell receptor beta chains from one sample, sequenced in a study of T cell responses to AZD1222 COVID-19 vaccine. The method was immunoSEQ multiplex PCR; TCRdb's version includes in-frame clones alone and lacks a portion of them. This table has approximately 150,000 clones, around nine tenths appearing once. The sample here was peripheral blood, taken on day 0 of AZD1222 vaccination. The receptor set was obtained from an adult in good health. Both conserved end residues are part of each CDR3. A D gene is named only where the DNA matches it firmly. The size field is filled for only some rows; it gives once, few, many or a size class.

v_gene	d_gene	j_gene	abundance	CDR3aa	CDR3nt
TRBV6-5	NA	TRBJ2-7	few	CATRPGTASYEQYF	TGTGCCACCAGACCAGGGACGGCATCCTACGAGCAGTACTTC
TRBV6-6	TRBD1	TRBJ1-2	NA	CASIDRDSDGYTF	TGTGCCAGCATCGACAGGGATTCAGATGGCTACACCTTC
TRBV24-1	NA	TRBJ2-1	NA	CATSDFAALPHEQFF	TGTGCCACCAGTGATTTTGCGGCCCTCCCCCATGAGCAGTTCTTC
TRBV2	NA	TRBJ1-1	once	CASSETGGTEAFF	TGTGCCAGCAGTGAGACAGGCGGCACTGAAGCTTTCTTT
TRBV3-1/TRBV3-2	TRBD1	TRBJ1-2	NA	CASSPPTGFGYTF	TGTGCCAGCAGCCCCCCGACAGGGTTTGGCTACACCTTC
TRBV2	TRBD1	TRBJ1-2	NA	CASREIPGQGGYGYTF	TGTGCCAGCAGGGAAATACCGGGACAGGGGGGCTATGGCTACACCTTC
TRBV14	NA	TRBJ1-1	NA	CASSLLIGQGNPEAFF	TGTGCCAGCAGCCTTCTTATTGGGCAGGGTAACCCTGAAGCTTTCTTT
TRBV11-2	TRBD1	TRBJ1-1	NA	CASSLNRGMGTEAFF	TGTGCCAGCAGCCTCAACAGGGGAATGGGGACTGAAGCTTTCTTT
TRBV9	NA	TRBJ1-6	NA	CASSAQGNNSPLHF	TGTGCCAGCAGCGCGCAGGGAAATAATTCACCCCTCCACTTT
TRBV11-2	TRBD2	TRBJ2-2	NA	CASSLGLAGVTGELFF	TGTGCCAGCAGCTTGGGACTAGCGGGAGTTACCGGGGAGCTGTTTTTT
TRBV5-1	TRBD1	TRBJ1-2	NA	CASSLGTGEGYTF	TGCGCCAGCAGCTTAGGGACAGGAGAGGGCTACACCTTC
TRBV30	NA	TRBJ1-1	NA	CAWSVQGYTEAFF	TGTGCCTGGAGTGTACAAGGTTACACTGAAGCTTTCTTT
TRBV19	TRBD1	TRBJ1-5	NA	CASSTGQGTPTNQPQHF	TGTGCCAGTAGTACCGGACAGGGCACCCCTACCAATCAGCCCCAGCATTTT
TRBV7-9	NA	TRBJ2-7	NA	CASSLSGAPLYEQYF	TGTGCCAGCAGCTTATCGGGGGCCCCACTTTACGAGCAGTACTTC
TRBV15	NA	TRBJ2-7	NA	CATSRERPTYEQYF	TGTGCCACCAGCAGAGAACGGCCTACCTACGAGCAGTACTTC
TRBV3-1/TRBV3-2	NA	TRBJ1-1	NA	CASSQGGKTEAFF	TGTGCCAGCAGCCAAGGAGGAAAGACTGAAGCTTTCTTT
TRBV27	NA	TRBJ1-5	NA	CASSLYKGNQPQHF	TGTGCCAGCAGTTTATATAAAGGCAATCAGCCCCAGCATTTT
TRBV28	NA	TRBJ2-7	NA	CASSLPVGGRDEQYF	TGTGCCAGCAGCCTCCCCGTGGGGGGGCGCGACGAGCAGTACTTC
TRBV10-3	NA	TRBJ1-1	NA	CATRGNTEAFF	TGTGCCACTAGGGGGAACACTGAAGCTTTCTTT
TRBV19	TRBD2	TRBJ2-1	NA	CARRTSGGAHNEQFF	TGTGCCAGGCGGACTAGCGGAGGGGCCCACAATGAGCAGTTCTTC
TRBV4-2	NA	TRBJ1-1	NA	CASSLGGGPEAFF	TGTGCCAGCAGCCTAGGGGGGGGGCCTGAAGCTTTCTTT